The 10 T cell receptor beta chains below all came from one sample that was sequenced in a study of cytomegalovirus exposure and HLA in healthy donors. PCR was performed using 60 Vbeta and 13 Jbeta primers. TCRdb keeps only in-frame clones here, not all; method: immunoSEQ multiplex PCR. The sample yields 150,000 to 200,000 clones, more than 65% seen once. The sequencing sample was made of PBMCs. These receptors all come from a female donor in good health and CMV-seronegative.

V is TRBV2 and J is TRBJ1-2; D is possibly TRBD1 (5 bases). CDR1 is SNHLY, CDR2 FYNNEI, per germline. Trimming stripped 3 bases from V and 2 bases from J, with 7 bases between. There are 13 residues in the CDR3. In nucleotides, the CDR3 is TGTGCCAGCAGTGAGGGGCCAAACTATGGCTACACCTTC. This gives the protein CASSEGPNYGYTF.

The chain joins TRBV2 to TRBJ2-4, with D perhaps matching TRBD1 (5 bases). The CDR3 extends over 11 amino acids. Trimming cost V 5 bases and J 15 bases, with 14 bases left between them. Germline lookup yields CDR1 SNHLY and CDR2 FYNNEI. The CDR3 region is CASSNRLGAYF. As DNA, the CDR3 is TGTGCCAGCAGTAACAGGTTAGGGGCGTACTTC.

The chain joins TRBV6-6 to TRBJ1-6; 10 bases are a match to TRBD1. Germline V gene sequence: CDR1 MNHNY, CDR2 SVGAGI (reference sequence). V lost 5 bases to trimming and J lost 10 bases; unmatched junction nucleotides: 5. The length of the CDR3 is 14 residues. The CDR3 spells CASSRDRGESPLHF. The DNA for the CDR3 is TGTGCCAGCAGTCGGGACAGGGGAGAATCACCCCTCCACTTT.

In its sample, this clone was seen once. The chain links TRBV6-5 to TRBJ2-5, with 15 bases matching TRBD2. After removal of 2 bases from V and 3 bases from J, the junction contained 1 base not matched to a gene. From germline, CDR1 is MNHEY and CDR2 SVGAGI. This CDR3 is built from 16 residues. Here the CDR3 DNA reads TGTGCCAGCAGTTACGGGACTAGCGGGGGGAAAGAGACCCAGTACTTC. Translated: CASSYGTSGGKETQYF.

The gene calls are TRBV5-8 and TRBJ2-1; 13 bases fit TRBD2. Germline CDR1 reads SGHTS; CDR2 reads YDEGEE. The CDR3 covers 17 residues. V shed 4 bases and J 7 bases; nucleotides not matched to a gene: 11. Here the CDR3 reads CASSVRLGTSGMNEQFF. Written as DNA, the CDR3 is TGTGCCAGCAGCGTTCGACTGGGGACTAGCGGGATGAATGAGCAGTTCTTC.

This sequence joins TRBV9 and TRBJ2-1; 8 nucleotides align to TRBD1. The CDR3 length is 15 residues. In germline, CDR1 is SGDLS, CDR2 YYNGEE. Losses at the gene ends were 0 bases for V and 7 bases for J; bases not matched to a gene: 6. The CDR3 spells CASSVGGTGGNEQFF. DNA for the CDR3: TGTGCCAGCAGCGTAGGTGGGACAGGCGGGAATGAGCAGTTCTTC.

The chain links TRBV28 to TRBJ1-1, with D possibly TRBD1 on 5 matching bases. In germline, CDR1 is MDHEN, CDR2 SYDVKM. V gave up 7 bases and J gave up 0 bases, with 9 bases separating them. This CDR3 is 13 amino acids long. The CDR3 DNA reads TGTGCCAGCACCGGGACTGTGAACACTGAAGCTTTCTTT. Translated: CASTGTVNTEAFF.

V is TRBV7-2 and J is TRBJ2-2; 7 bases are shared with TRBD2. CDR1 is SGHTA, CDR2 FQGNSA, per germline. This CDR3 spans 14 amino acids. V was pared by 3 bases and J by 5 bases, with 3 bases of the junction left unmatched. The CDR3 coding sequence is TGTGCCAGCAGCTTTGGGGGGGTGACCGGGGAGCTGTTTTTT. Translating it yields CASSFGGVTGELFF. The full variable domain, its missing parts supplied by reference TRBV7-2 and TRBJ2-2, is GAGVSQSPSNKVTEKGKDVELRCDPISGHTALYWYRQSLGQGLEFLIYFQGNSAPDKSGLPSDRFSAERTGGSVSTLTIQRTQQEDSAVYLCASSFGGVTGELFFGEGSRLTVL.

In its sample, this clone was seen a few times. The chain employs TRBV7-2 and TRBJ2-1, with D unresolved. Germline V CDR1 and CDR2: SGHTA, FQGNSA. The CDR3 is 13 amino acids. V was shortened by 6 bases and J by 7 bases, with 13 bases between the two germline ends. CDR3 sequence: CASSSAVRNEQFF. In nucleotides, the CDR3 is TGTGCCAGCAGTTCCGCGGTCCGGAATGAGCAGTTCTTC. Together with reference TRBV7-2 and TRBJ2-1, the CDR3 gives the full variable domain: GAGVSQSPSNKVTEKGKDVELRCDPISGHTALYWYRQSLGQGLEFLIYFQGNSAPDKSGLPSDRFSAERTGGSVSTLTIQRTQQEDSAVYLCASSSAVRNEQFFGPGTRLTVL.

The chain joins TRBV7-9 to TRBJ2-4, with TRBD1 identical over 7 bases. With 4 bases clipped from V and 15 bases from J, the junction kept 9 bases outside the gene matches. The CDR3 runs to 12 residues. In germline, CDR1 is SEHNR, CDR2 FQNEAQ (reference sequence). CDR3 sequence reads: CASSSLKDRRYF. In DNA form, the CDR3 reads TGTGCCAGCAGCTCCCTTAAGGACAGGCGGTACTTC.